The 15 T cell receptor beta chains below were found in one sample sequenced in a study of blood T cell repertoires in COVID-19. Clones were sequenced by immunoSEQ multiplex PCR, and TCRdb holds only the in-frame ones, with some missing. The sample has some 87,000 clones, approximately 92% seen once. The sample consisted of peripheral blood. The receptors here all came from a woman aged 55 to 70 with active COVID-19.

This chain uses TRBV18 with TRBJ1-3; D is undetermined. The CDR3 extends over 15 amino acids. Trimming stripped 0 bases from V and 0 bases from J, with 6 bases between. CDR1 is KGHSH, CDR2 LQKENI, per germline. CDR3 nucleotides: TGTGCCAGCTCACCACCGGCAGACTCTGGAAACACCATATATTTT. It is translated as CASSPPADSGNTIYF.

The rearrangement uses TRBV4-1 and TRBJ1-5, with TRBD1 matching over 8 bases. V shed 5 bases, J shed 3 bases, and the junction held 9 bases outside the gene matches. The germline CDR1 and CDR2 sequences are MGHRA and YSYEKL. The CDR3 totals 16 residues. The CDR3 reads CASSDDRGTINQPQHF. The CDR3 DNA is TGCGCCAGCAGCGACGACAGGGGCACCATCAATCAGCCCCAGCATTTT.

The CDR3 loop is CASSSGEGVDQPQHF. In DNA form, the CDR3 reads TGTGCCAGCAGTTCAGGTGAGGGAGTTGATCAGCCCCAGCATTTT. The chain links TRBV28 to TRBJ1-5; D unclear. The V end was cut by 4 bases, the J end by 5 bases, with 15 bases between. The CDR3 runs 15 residues. Germline V gene data show CDR1 as MDHEN and CDR2 as SYDVKM. Variable domain in full (rest from reference TRBV28 and TRBJ1-5): DVKVTQSSRYLVKRTGEKVFLECVQDMDHENMFWYRQDPGLGLRLIYFSYDVKMKEKGDIPEGYSVSREKKERFSLILESASTNQTSMYLCASSSGEGVDQPQHFGDGTRLSIL.

CDR3 bases: TGTGCCAGCAACGAATCGACAGGGGGCGGGACTGAAGCTTTCTTT. This encodes CASNESTGGGTEAFF. This sequence joins TRBV28 and TRBJ1-1, with 10 positions matching TRBD1. V trimming: 7 bases; J trimming: 5 bases; junction bases outside the gene matches: 10. Germline V CDR1 and CDR2: MDHEN, SYDVKM. This CDR3 comprises 15 residues.

The chain recombines TRBV7-9 with TRBJ1-6; TRBD1 might be the D (5 bases). Germline V gives CDR1 SEHNR, CDR2 FQNEAQ (reference sequence). Trimming left V 1 base short and J 8 bases short, with 15 bases between. The CDR3 consists of 16 residues. CDR3 DNA: TGTGCCAGCAGCTTAGGGGGACGTCGGGGGGATTCACCCCTCCACTTT. It codes for CASSLGGRRGDSPLHF.

The V gene is TRBV15, the J gene TRBJ2-4; 7 bases agree with TRBD1. Germline trimming cut 3 bases from V and 10 bases from J; bases unmatched to any gene: 9. Germline V lookup: CDR1 LNHNV, CDR2 YYDKDF (reference sequence). The CDR3 extends over 14 amino acids. CDR3 in DNA: TGTGCCACCAGCAGGGCAGGGGGTCTTATTATTCAGTACTTC. It specifies CATSRAGGLIIQYF.

The CDR3 DNA follows: TGTGCCAGCAGTTTACGTCCAGCGGGGGGACTCAACATGTACTTC. It codes for CASSLRPAGGLNMYF. This chain links TRBV27 with TRBJ2-5; 9 bases fit TRBD2. There are 15 residues in the CDR3. Germline V gives CDR1 MNHEY, CDR2 SMNVEV (reference sequence). V was pared by 2 bases and J by 13 bases, with 14 bases of the junction left unmatched.

V is TRBV6-2 or TRBV6-3 and J is TRBJ2-5, with TRBD2 matching over 10 bases. Germline loops: CDR1 MNHEY, CDR2 SVGEGT. The length of the CDR3 is 19 residues. V lost 5 bases, J lost 4 bases, and 19 bases stayed unmatched. The CDR3 loop reads CASSKLAGVRPGMGETQYF. Here the CDR3 DNA reads TGTGCCAGCAGTAAGCTAGCGGGAGTACGCCCAGGGATGGGAGAGACCCAGTACTTC.

This clone has a single count. V and J are TRBV15 and TRBJ2-5; TRBD1 might be the D (6 bases). Trimming cost V 8 bases and J 5 bases, with 18 bases left between them. The CDR3 consists of 14 residues. The germline CDR1 and CDR2 sequences are LNHNV and YYDKDF (reference sequence). This CDR3 is CATGSRGDSETQYF. Written as DNA, the CDR3 is TGTGCCACCGGGAGCAGGGGCGACTCGGAGACCCAGTACTTC.

This chain links TRBV3-1 (or the pseudogene TRBV3-2) with TRBJ1-2; 8 positions agree with TRBD1. CDR1 is LGHDT and CDR2 is YNNKEL in the germline V gene (reference sequence). The CDR3 sequence is 16 residues long. V shed 0 bases and J 3 bases; nucleotides not matched to a gene: 6. Here the CDR3 reads CASSQEKPGGDYGYTF. The DNA for the CDR3 is TGTGCCAGCAGCCAAGAGAAGCCAGGGGGCGACTATGGCTACACCTTC.

The chain links TRBV6-5 to TRBJ1-2; 9 bases line up with TRBD1. The length of the CDR3 is 13 residues. Per germline, CDR1 MNHEY and CDR2 SVGAGI. The junction had 7 bases not matched to a gene; V was cut back by 6 bases and J by 8 bases. In nucleotides, the CDR3 is TGTGCCAGCAGGCCGGGACAGGGAAGAGGCTACACCTTC. Its translation is CASRPGQGRGYTF.

The chain uses TRBV27 and TRBJ1-2; 7 positions match TRBD1. V lost 2 bases, J lost 8 bases, and 5 bases stayed unmatched. Germline V gene lookup returns CDR1 MNHEY and CDR2 SMNVEV (reference sequence). There are 13 residues in the CDR3. This chain's CDR3 is CASSLQGGTGYTF. CDR3 in DNA: TGTGCCAGCAGTTTACAGGGGGGTACGGGCTACACCTTC.

This clone was detected only once. The rearrangement links TRBV5-1 to TRBJ2-7; 7 bases are shared with TRBD1. The CDR3 sequence is 14 residues long. Trimming removed 7 bases from V and 2 bases from J; junction bases left unmatched: 9. Per germline, CDR1 SGHRS and CDR2 YFSETQ. CDR3 loop: CASSRQGTTYEQYF. In DNA, the CDR3 is TGCGCCAGCTCCCGACAGGGAACGACCTACGAGCAGTACTTC.

This clone was picked up a small number of times. The chain joins TRBV2 to TRBJ1-5; TRBD1 aligns across 7 bases. The germline gives CDR1 SNHLY, CDR2 FYNNEI. This CDR3 comprises 14 residues. Unmatched junction bases numbered 7, after V lost 8 bases and J lost 3 bases. The CDR3 nucleotides read TGTGCCAGCGGGGGGACAGTAGACAATCAGCCCCAGCATTTT. Protein: CASGGTVDNQPQHF. Complete variable domain (other parts from reference TRBV2 and TRBJ1-5): EPEVTQTPSHQVTQMGQEVILRCVPISNHLYFYWYRQILGQKVEFLVSFYNNEISEKSEIFDDQFSVERPDGSNFTLKIRSTKLEDSAMYFCASGGTVDNQPQHFGDGTRLSIL.

The chain uses TRBV9 and TRBJ2-1; D call uncertain. This CDR3 has 14 amino acids. Germline V gene sequence: CDR1 SGDLS, CDR2 YYNGEE. Trimming removed 0 bases from V and 6 bases from J, with 10 bases in between. The CDR3 DNA is TGTGCCAGCAGCGTAGACAGTAGAGTCAATGAGCAGTTCTTC. This codes for CASSVDSRVNEQFF.